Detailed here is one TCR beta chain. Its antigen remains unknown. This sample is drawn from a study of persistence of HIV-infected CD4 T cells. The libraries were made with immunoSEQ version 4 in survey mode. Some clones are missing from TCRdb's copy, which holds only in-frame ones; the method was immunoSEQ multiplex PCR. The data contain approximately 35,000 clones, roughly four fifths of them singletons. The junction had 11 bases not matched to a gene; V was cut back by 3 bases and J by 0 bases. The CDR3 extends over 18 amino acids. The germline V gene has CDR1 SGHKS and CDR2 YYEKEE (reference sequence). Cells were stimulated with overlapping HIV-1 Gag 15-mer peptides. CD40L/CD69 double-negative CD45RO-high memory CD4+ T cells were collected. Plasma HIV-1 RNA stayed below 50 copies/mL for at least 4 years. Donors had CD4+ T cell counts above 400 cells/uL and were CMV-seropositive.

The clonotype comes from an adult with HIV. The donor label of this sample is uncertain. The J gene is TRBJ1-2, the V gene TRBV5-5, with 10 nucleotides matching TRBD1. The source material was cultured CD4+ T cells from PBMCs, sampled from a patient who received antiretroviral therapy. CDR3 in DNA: TGTGCCAGCAGCTCTACCGGGACAGGGGTCCCAACTAACTATGGCTACACCTTC. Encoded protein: CASSSTGTGVPTNYGYTF. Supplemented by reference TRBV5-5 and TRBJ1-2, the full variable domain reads DAGVTQSPTHLIKTRGQQVTLRCSPISGHKSVSWYQQVLGQGPQFIFQYYEKEERGRGNFPDRFSARQFPNYSSELNVNALLLGDSALYLCASSSTGTGVPTNYGYTFGSGTRLTVV.